This paragraph covers one T cell receptor (beta chain) sequence. The data belong to a study of blood T cell repertoires in COVID-19. This table comes from immunoSEQ multiplex PCR, and its TCRdb copy is limited to in-frame clones, with some not included. The top ten clones hold about 6% of a sample with about 250,000 clones, roughly nine tenths of them seen once. Germline V gene data show CDR1 as MDHEN and CDR2 as SYDVKM. The CDR3 sequence is 14 residues long. Trimming cost V 2 bases and J 9 bases, with 14 bases left between them. Sequences were obtained from PBMCs or T cells enriched from blood (not recorded which). The chain carries TRBV28 and TRBJ2-1, with TRBD2 as a possible D gene (7 bases). The TCR originated in a woman in her 30s with acute COVID-19. The CDR3 sequence is CASSLTGGGGEQFF. CDR3 sequence (DNA): TGTGCCAGCAGTTTAACCGGGGGCGGGGGTGAGCAGTTCTTC.